Listed below are T cell receptor beta chains from one sample, sequenced in a study of beta chain features in type 1 diabetes. Data came from immunoSEQ multiplex PCR; TCRdb stores just in-frame clones and leaves some out. The sample contains 200,000 to 250,000 clones, around 13% of which appear only once. The sequenced sample was naive CD4+ T cells from blood. Receptor source: a man aged 25-45 years with type 1 diabetes. The CDR3 runs from the conserved cysteine through the conserved F or W. The order of the fields is clone size, J gene, V gene, D gene, CDR3 DNA, CDR3 protein. The D gene is left open where the match is weak. Part of the rows lack a size; the others show once, few, many or a class for expanded clones.

few,TRBJ1-1,TRBV4-1,NA,TGCGCCAGCAGCCAAGATGGGGGGTGGGCCACTGAAGCTTTCTTT,CASSQDGGWATEAFF
few,TRBJ2-1,TRBV7-6,NA,TGTGCCAGCAGCTTAGTGAGGGGGTCGAGTGGCAATGAGCAGTTCTTC,CASSLVRGSSGNEQFF
few,TRBJ2-7,TRBV7-9,NA,TGTGCCAGCAGCTTAGAGGAGGGACCCCGCGGGCAGTACTTC,CASSLEEGPRGQYF
NA,TRBJ2-1,TRBV5-6,NA,TGTGCCAGCAGCTTGGCCGGGGGGCGTGAGCAGTTCTTC,CASSLAGGREQFF
NA,TRBJ2-7,TRBV11-1,TRBD2,TGTGCCAGCAGCCGGACTAGCGGGAGTTCCAACGAGCAGTACTTC,CASSRTSGSSNEQYF
few,TRBJ2-1,TRBV28,NA,TGTGCCAGCAGTTCCGCCGGACTGGTCGTCAATGAGCAGTTCTTC,CASSSAGLVVNEQFF
NA,TRBJ1-4,TRBV7-9,NA,TGTGCCAGCAGCACCAGCGAGGGTGAGGAAAAACTGTTTTTT,CASSTSEGEEKLFF
NA,TRBJ2-7,TRBV19,NA,TGTGCCAGTAGTACCGGGGGCTACGAGCAGTACTTC,CASSTGGYEQYF
NA,TRBJ1-1,TRBV18,NA,TGTGCCAGCTCACAGACAGGAGCGAACACTGAAGCTTTCTTT,CASSQTGANTEAFF
few,TRBJ1-1,TRBV29-1,NA,TGCAGCGGAAGGACCGGCCTTGCGGGTGAAGCTTTCTTT,CSGRTGLAGEAFF
few,TRBJ2-1,TRBV2,NA,TGTGCCAGCAGTGGAGGAGGATACAATGAGCAGTTCTTC,CASSGGGYNEQFF
NA,TRBJ1-1,TRBV6-5,NA,TGTGCCAGCAGCCGAGATGGGAACACTGAAGCTTTCTTT,CASSRDGNTEAFF